This entry lists 8 T cell receptor beta chains sequenced from one sample in a study of blood T cell repertoires in COVID-19 (dated by TCRdb to 2020 to 2022). Library preparation used the immunoSEQ multiplex PCR assay. The table comes from immuneACCESS by way of TCRdb, which keeps in-frame sequences with V and J called. Part of the clones is missing from these tables; in studies checked, under half for an unresolved V gene and the rest for unknown reasons. The sample includes 68,000 or so clones, with roughly 78% observed a single time. The ten biggest clones cover 30% to 40% of the sample. Sequenced input: peripheral blood. The receptors originated from a human donor in a cohort sampled during active COVID-19.

This clone was observed once. Written as DNA, the CDR3 is TGTGCCAGCAAGATGAGGGGAGGGTATGGCTACACCTTC. Amino acid sequence: CASKMRGGYGYTF. The genes are TRBV3-1 (or the pseudogene TRBV3-2) and TRBJ1-2; the D gene is possibly TRBD1 (5 bases). CDR1 and CDR2 from the germline V gene are LGHDT and YNNKEL (reference sequence). The CDR3 sequence is 13 residues long. V lost 7 bases and J 5 bases, leaving 14 bases between the germline ends.

The CDR3 reads CAWGYTSYEQYF. CDR3 nucleotide sequence: TGTGCCTGGGGTTACACCTCCTACGAGCAGTACTTC. The chain carries TRBV30 and TRBJ2-7, with no clear D. CDR1 GTSNPN and CDR2 SVGIG come from the germline V gene (reference sequence). This CDR3 has 12 amino acids. Trimming stripped 5 bases from V and 0 bases from J, with 8 bases between.

The chain employs TRBV24-1 and TRBJ1-1; perhaps TRBD1 as D (5 bases). Per the germline V gene, CDR1 is KGHDR and CDR2 is SFDVKD. Trimming removed 2 bases at V and 7 bases at J, with 13 bases between. The CDR3 extends over 14 amino acids. As DNA, the CDR3 is TGTGCCACCAGTGATTCAGGGCGGGGAAGTGAAGCTTTCTTT. Translation gives CATSDSGRGSEAFF.

V and J are TRBV28 and TRBJ1-4; D perhaps matches TRBD1 (6 bases). Germline V CDR1 and CDR2: MDHEN, SYDVKM. Trimming removed 2 bases at V and 3 bases at J, with 13 bases between. The CDR3 sequence is 16 residues long. CDR3 protein: CASSLRVTGANEKLFF. The CDR3, as DNA: TGTGCCAGCAGTTTACGGGTGACAGGAGCTAATGAAAAACTGTTTTTT.

This chain uses TRBV3-1 (or the pseudogene TRBV3-2) with TRBJ1-1; D unresolved. CDR1 is LGHDT and CDR2 is YNNKEL in the germline V gene (reference sequence). V was clipped by 0 bases and J by 0 bases, with 20 bases between them. The CDR3 runs to 19 residues. The chain's CDR3 is CASSQDLARSLSMNTEAFF. As DNA, the CDR3 is TGTGCCAGCAGCCAAGATCTGGCCAGGTCCCTCTCGATGAACACTGAAGCTTTCTTT.

This clone was counted between two and nine times. The J gene is TRBJ2-2, the V gene TRBV15; 14 bases agree with TRBD2. The CDR3 loop spans 15 amino acids. The trim removed 3 bases at V and 7 bases at J, leaving 1 base unmatched. The germline V gene encodes CDR1 LNHNV and CDR2 YYDKDF (reference sequence). The CDR3 is CATSSGTSGSGELFF. In DNA, the CDR3 is TGTGCCACCAGCAGCGGGACTAGCGGGAGCGGGGAGCTGTTTTTT.

The chain links TRBV6-5 to TRBJ1-1; TRBD1 is a possible D gene (6 bases). Trimming stripped 11 bases from V and 7 bases from J, with 17 bases between. The CDR3 extends over 12 amino acids. The germline gives CDR1 MNHEY, CDR2 SVGAGI. The CDR3 DNA reads as TGTGCCGCAGCCAGCGGGGGCGGTGAAGCTTTCTTT. Encoded protein: CAAASGGGEAFF.

J is TRBJ2-5 and V is TRBV18; the D is unclear. CDR1 is KGHSH, CDR2 LQKENI, per germline. The CDR3 length is 13 residues. V lost 1 base and J 1 base, leaving 4 bases between the germline ends. CDR3 bases: TGTGCCAGCTCACCACGTAGCCAAGAGACCCAGTACTTC. Its protein product is CASSPRSQETQYF. The full variable domain, completed using reference TRBV18 and TRBJ2-5, is NAGVMQNPRHLVRRRGQEARLRCSPMKGHSHVYWYRQLPEEGLKFMVYLQKENIIDESGMPKERFSAEFPKEGPSILRIQQVVRGDSAAYFCASSPRSQETQYFGPGTRLLVL.